What follows are 2 T cell receptor beta chains derived from one specimen sequenced in a study of blood T cell repertoires in COVID-19. Assay: immunoSEQ multiplex PCR; the TCRdb copy retains only in-frame clones and omits some. Among 55,000 to 90,000 clones listed, approximately 90% were seen once. Sequenced sample: peripheral blood. These receptors all come from a human donor in a cohort sampled during active COVID-19.

The chain uses TRBV20-1 and TRBJ1-1, with a possible D match to TRBD1 (6 bases). CDR1 is DFQATT, CDR2 SNEGSKA, per germline (reference sequence). The ends were cut back, 1 base at V and 14 bases at J, with 14 bases in the middle. The length of the CDR3 is 11 residues. The DNA for the CDR3 is TGCAGTGCTAGAGTTGAGGACAGCGCCTTCTTT. Translated, it gives CSARVEDSAFF.

This sequence joins TRBV6-1 and TRBJ1-6; unclear D gene. Germline CDR1 is MNHNS and CDR2 is SASEGT. The V end was cut by 2 bases, the J end by 9 bases, with 14 bases between. There are 15 residues in the CDR3. CDR3 sequence reads: CASSESPINFSPLHF. For the CDR3, the DNA is TGTGCCAGCAGTGAAAGTCCTATTAATTTTTCACCCCTCCACTTT.